Shown below are 2 T cell receptor beta chains from a single sample sequenced in a study of blood T cell repertoires in COVID-19. TCRdb keeps only in-frame clones here, not all; method: immunoSEQ multiplex PCR. The repertoire includes about 190,000 clones, 78% of them detected once, and 2.8% sits in the top ten. Specimen: peripheral blood. The receptors derive from a woman at least 80 years old with active or convalescent COVID-19.

V and J are TRBV7-8 and TRBJ2-7; D is possibly TRBD2 (5 bases). The CDR3 length is 14 residues. Trimming stripped 2 bases from V and 2 bases from J, with 10 bases between. Germline-derived CDR1 and CDR2 are SGHVS and FQNEAQ. Here the CDR3 reads CASSLWSGTYEQYF. CDR3 coding DNA: TGTGCCAGCAGCTTATGGTCGGGAACCTACGAGCAGTACTTC.

The chain recombines TRBV4-1 with TRBJ2-5, with D possibly TRBD1 on 6 matching bases. The CDR3 is 15 residues long. Trimming left V 1 base short and J 2 bases short, with 11 bases between. Germline loops: CDR1 MGHRA, CDR2 YSYEKL. The CDR3 loop is CASSQGQAFQETQYF. The CDR3 DNA sequence: TGCGCCAGCAGCCAAGGACAGGCCTTTCAAGAGACCCAGTACTTC.